Presented here are 13 T cell receptor beta chains from one specimen sequenced in a study of T cell responses to AZD1222 COVID-19 vaccine. Sequencing was performed with immunoSEQ multiplex PCR; in TCRdb, only in-frame clones are kept and a portion is missing. The sample holds 100,000 to 150,000 clones, roughly 87% seen once. The sequenced sample was peripheral blood, obtained on day 0 of MenACWY control vaccination. The receptors here all came from an adult in good health.

The chain employs TRBV2 and TRBJ2-7, with TRBD1 identical over 7 bases. Germline loops: CDR1 SNHLY, CDR2 FYNNEI. The CDR3 contains 13 residues. The trim removed 7 bases at V and 6 bases at J, leaving 9 bases unmatched. The CDR3 DNA follows: TGTGCCAGCAAAAGACAGGGTGAAGGCGAGCAGTACTTC. It yields the protein CASKRQGEGEQYF.

The chain joins TRBV6-2 or TRBV6-3 to TRBJ2-6; TRBD1 aligns across 7 bases. The ends lost 0 bases at V and 3 bases at J; junction bases unmatched: 8. CDR1 is MNHEY and CDR2 is SVGEGT in the germline V gene. The CDR3 has 18 residues. The CDR3 DNA sequence: TGTGCCAGCAGTTACTCAGGGGGCGCTGTGGATGGGGCCAACGTCCTGACTTTC. As protein: CASSYSGGAVDGANVLTF.

This chain connects TRBV2 to TRBJ2-7; 7 bases fit TRBD1. V lost 3 bases and J lost 0; bases outside the gene matches: 5. From germline, CDR1 is SNHLY and CDR2 FYNNEI. The CDR3 length is 15 residues. As DNA, the CDR3 is TGTGCCAGCAGTGAGGGCAGGGACAGCTCCTACGAGCAGTACTTC. This sequence encodes CASSEGRDSSYEQYF.

This sequence joins TRBV4-3 and TRBJ2-2; 8 bases align to TRBD2. Germline V gene data show CDR1 as LGHNA and CDR2 as YSLEER. The CDR3 spans 18 residues. V lost 1 base and J lost 4; bases outside the gene matches: 11. CDR3 sequence: CASSQVGAGERGTGELFF. In DNA form, the CDR3 reads TGCGCCAGCAGCCAAGTAGGAGCGGGGGAGCGGGGCACCGGGGAGCTGTTTTTT.

This clone was observed a single time. The chain carries TRBV2 and TRBJ1-4, with TRBD1 matching over 8 bases. The CDR3 extends over 16 amino acids. Germline V CDR1 and CDR2: SNHLY, FYNNEI. J lost 8 bases, V lost 8 bases, and 16 bases had no gene match. CDR3 residues: CASQLGPGTGLEKLFF. Written as DNA, the CDR3 is TGTGCCAGCCAACTCGGCCCCGGGACAGGACTAGAAAAACTGTTTTTT.

This clone was counted only a few times. The chain couples TRBV10-3 to TRBJ2-2; TRBD1 matches at 9 bases. Germline trimming cut 6 bases from V and 3 bases from J; bases unmatched to any gene: 5. Germline CDR1 and CDR2: ENHRY and SYGVKD. The CDR3 is 15 residues long. The CDR3 sequence is CAIRPGQGYTGELFF. The CDR3 DNA follows: TGTGCCATCAGACCGGGACAGGGTTACACCGGGGAGCTGTTTTTT.

This clone showed up just once. The V gene is TRBV28, the J gene TRBJ1-4; D is perhaps TRBD1 (5 bases). CDR3 length equals 16 residues. With 5 bases removed from V and 5 bases from J, the gap between germline ends came to 18 bases. In germline, CDR1 is MDHEN, CDR2 SYDVKM. DNA of the CDR3: TGTGCCAGCAGTGGAGGGCAGGGTATCACCAATGAAAAACTGTTTTTT. Residues: CASSGGQGITNEKLFF.

This chain joins TRBV15 and TRBJ1-2, with 12 positions matching TRBD1. Germline-derived CDR1 and CDR2 are LNHNV and YYDKDF (reference sequence). This CDR3 has 19 amino acids. With V trimmed by 0 bases and J by 4 bases, 12 bases remained unmatched. As DNA, the CDR3 is TGTGCCACCAGCAGAGATGGTCCCGGGACAGGGGGCCTTTTCTATGGCTACACCTTC. Translating it yields CATSRDGPGTGGLFYGYTF.

This chain connects TRBV29-1 to TRBJ1-1, with a possible D match to TRBD1 (6 bases). Germline V CDR1 and CDR2: SQVTM, ANQGSEA. The CDR3 spans 16 residues. The germline V and J ends were trimmed by 2 bases and 3 bases, with 19 bases remaining between them. The CDR3 DNA sequence: TGCAGCGTTGAAAGTTCCGCTCCGGGGGGCGACACTGAAGCTTTCTTT. It codes for CSVESSAPGGDTEAFF.

The chain has TRBV4-1 and TRBJ2-2; D possibly corresponds to TRBD2 (5 bases). The CDR3 sequence is 15 residues long. The V and J ends lost 5 bases and 0 bases respectively, with 10 bases between them. Germline V gene sequence: CDR1 MGHRA, CDR2 YSYEKL. CDR3 loop: CASSNSETNTGELFF. CDR3 sequence (DNA): TGCGCCAGCAGCAATAGCGAGACGAACACCGGGGAGCTGTTTTTT.

The chain links TRBV7-9 to TRBJ2-3, with D unclear. There are 12 residues in the CDR3. In germline, CDR1 is SEHNR, CDR2 FQNEAQ (reference sequence). V was pared by 5 bases and J by 6 bases, with 9 bases between. As DNA, the CDR3 is TGTGCCAGCAGCAGTTATGTGGATACGCAGTATTTT. As protein: CASSSYVDTQYF.

The rearrangement uses TRBV4-1 and TRBJ1-2, with a tentative D call TRBD1 (6 bases). This CDR3 has 15 residues. Deletions cut 1 base from V and 1 base from J, with 10 bases between. Germline assignment: CDR1 MGHRA and CDR2 YSYEKL. The CDR3 nucleotides read TGCGCCAGCAGCCAAGCAGGGGATCTTAACTATGGCTACACCTTC. It codes for CASSQAGDLNYGYTF.

The chain combines TRBV12-5 with TRBJ2-2; maybe TRBD2 (6 bases). From germline, CDR1 is LGHNT and CDR2 FRNRAP. CDR3 size: 13 residues. V gave up 3 bases and J gave up 7 bases, with 9 bases separating them. The DNA of the CDR3 is TGTGCTAGTGGTTTTGGGGGGATCGGGGAGCTGTTTTTT. Translating gives CASGFGGIGELFF.